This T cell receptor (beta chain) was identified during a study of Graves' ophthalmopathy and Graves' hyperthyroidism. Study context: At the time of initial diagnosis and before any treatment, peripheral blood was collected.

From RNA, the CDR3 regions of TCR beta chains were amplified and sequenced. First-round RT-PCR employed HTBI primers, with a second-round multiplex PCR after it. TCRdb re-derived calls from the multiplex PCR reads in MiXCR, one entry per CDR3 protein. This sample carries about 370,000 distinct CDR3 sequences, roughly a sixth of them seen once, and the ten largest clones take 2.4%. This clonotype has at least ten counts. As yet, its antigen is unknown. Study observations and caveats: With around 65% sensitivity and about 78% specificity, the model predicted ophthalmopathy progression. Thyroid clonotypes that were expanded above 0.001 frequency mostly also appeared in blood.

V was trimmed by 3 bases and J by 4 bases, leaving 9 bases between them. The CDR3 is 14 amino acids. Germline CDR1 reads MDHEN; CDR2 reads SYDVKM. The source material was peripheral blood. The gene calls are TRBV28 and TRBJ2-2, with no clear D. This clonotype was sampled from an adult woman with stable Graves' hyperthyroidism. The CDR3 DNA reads TGTGCCAGCAGTTTCTTAGGTTCCACCGGGGAGCTGTTTTTT. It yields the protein CASSFLGSTGELFF. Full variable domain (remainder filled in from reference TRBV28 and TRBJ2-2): DVKVTQSSRYLVKRTGEKVFLECVQDMDHENMFWYRQDPGLGLRLIYFSYDVKMKEKGDIPEGYSVSREKKERFSLILESASTNQTSMYLCASSFLGSTGELFFGEGSRLTVL.